The subject of this entry is one T cell receptor (beta chain). Antigen: not known. Measured with immunoSEQ multiplex PCR; TCRdb has only the in-frame clones, and not every one. The repertoire holds tens of thousands of clones, with 85% as singletons. This entry is derived from a study of T cell responses to AZD1222 COVID-19 vaccine. Notes on the study in general: Clonal diversity was possibly underestimated, and white British individuals and females predominated among donors. Once two AZD1222 doses were given, Spike-specific TCR breadth and depth went up. Every sample of the repertoires postdated the peak T cell response. Only six AZD1222 recipients tested seropositive at baseline.

CDR3 length equals 15 residues. The germline V and J ends were trimmed by 1 base and 6 bases, with 13 bases remaining between them. Germline V lookup: CDR1 SGHAT, CDR2 FQNNGV. The TCR sequence derives from an adult in good health. The rearrangement uses TRBV11-2 and TRBJ2-1; D gene uncertain. Sequences were derived from peripheral blood, sampled on day 0 of AZD1222 vaccination. CDR3 residues: CASSLGVRSSNEQFF. DNA for the CDR3: TGTGCCAGCAGCTTAGGGGTTAGGTCATCCAATGAGCAGTTCTTC.